The 5 T cell receptor beta chains presented below share a single source sample, sequenced in a study of cytomegalovirus exposure and HLA in healthy donors. Primers: 60 Vbeta forward and 13 Jbeta reverse. The data were produced by immunoSEQ multiplex PCR, yet TCRdb's version contains in-frame clones alone and is incomplete. The sample carries 150,000 to 200,000 clones, about three quarters recorded once. The sequencing sample was made of PBMCs. The receptor source for this set is a man aged 50-60 years in good health and CMV-seropositive.

The rearrangement links TRBV6-4 to TRBJ2-7; 7 nucleotides line up with TRBD1. The CDR3 runs 17 residues. Per the germline V gene, CDR1 is MRHNA and CDR2 is SNTAGT. V shed 0 bases and J 5 bases; nucleotides not matched to a gene: 13. The CDR3 DNA reads as TGTGCCAGCAGTGACTCGGATCCCTTTGACAGGGACCACGAGCAGTACGTC. Translated: CASSDSDPFDRDHEQYV.

The J gene is TRBJ2-2, the V gene TRBV11-3, with 8 bases matching TRBD1. The junction had 8 bases not matched to a gene; V was cut back by 4 bases and J by 7 bases. Per the germline V gene, CDR1 is SGHNT and CDR2 is YENEEA. The CDR3 spans 15 residues. CDR3 region: CASSSIGQGRGELFF. For the CDR3, the DNA is TGTGCCAGCAGCTCTATCGGACAGGGACGCGGGGAGCTGTTTTTT.

In nucleotides, the CDR3 is TGTGCCAGCAGTAGGGCGGGACGGAATAATTCACCCCTCCACTTT. It codes for CASSRAGRNNSPLHF. The chain couples TRBV2 to TRBJ1-6, with D perhaps matching TRBD1 (5 bases). V was pared by 5 bases and J by 5 bases, with 13 bases between. Germline lookup yields CDR1 SNHLY and CDR2 FYNNEI. This CDR3 spans 15 amino acids.

This clone was seen once. Other DNA sequences in the sample encode the same CDR3. The chain couples TRBV9 to TRBJ2-4; 7 nucleotides match TRBD2. Trimming removed 0 bases from V and 8 bases from J; junction bases left unmatched: 2. Germline V lookup: CDR1 SGDLS, CDR2 YYNGEE. The CDR3 is made up of 13 amino acids. CDR3: CASSVGSGDIQYF. In nucleotides, the CDR3 is TGTGCCAGCAGCGTAGGGAGCGGGGACATTCAGTACTTC.

The J gene is TRBJ2-1, the V gene TRBV28; 7 bases map to TRBD2. V was pared by 2 bases and J by 7 bases, with 8 bases of the junction left unmatched. The V gene's germline CDR1 is MDHEN and CDR2 SYDVKM. The CDR3 loop spans 15 amino acids. CDR3 residues: CASSLGGEGHNEQFF. The CDR3 region has the DNA TGTGCCAGCAGTTTAGGGGGGGAAGGGCATAATGAGCAGTTCTTC. The full variable domain, rest sourced from reference TRBV28 and TRBJ2-1, is DVKVTQSSRYLVKRTGEKVFLECVQDMDHENMFWYRQDPGLGLRLIYFSYDVKMKEKGDIPEGYSVSREKKERFSLILESASTNQTSMYLCASSLGGEGHNEQFFGPGTRLTVL.